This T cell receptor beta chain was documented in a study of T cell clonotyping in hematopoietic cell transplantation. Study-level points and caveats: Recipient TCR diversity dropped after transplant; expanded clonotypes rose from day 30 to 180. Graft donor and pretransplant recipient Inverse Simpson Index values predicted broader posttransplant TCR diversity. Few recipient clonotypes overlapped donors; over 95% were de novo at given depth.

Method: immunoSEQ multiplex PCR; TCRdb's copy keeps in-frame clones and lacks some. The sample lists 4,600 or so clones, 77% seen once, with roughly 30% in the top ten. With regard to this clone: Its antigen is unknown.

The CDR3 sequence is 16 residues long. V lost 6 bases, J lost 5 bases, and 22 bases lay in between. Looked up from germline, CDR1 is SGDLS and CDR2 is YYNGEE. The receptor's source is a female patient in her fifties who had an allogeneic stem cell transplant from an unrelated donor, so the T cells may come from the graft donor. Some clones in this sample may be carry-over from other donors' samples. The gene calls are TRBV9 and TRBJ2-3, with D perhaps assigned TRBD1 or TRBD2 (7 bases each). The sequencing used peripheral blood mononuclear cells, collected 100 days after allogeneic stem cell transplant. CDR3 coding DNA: TGTGCCAGCACCAATGGGGCAGGGGGGGTACGAGATACGCAGTATTTT. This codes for CASTNGAGGVRDTQYF.